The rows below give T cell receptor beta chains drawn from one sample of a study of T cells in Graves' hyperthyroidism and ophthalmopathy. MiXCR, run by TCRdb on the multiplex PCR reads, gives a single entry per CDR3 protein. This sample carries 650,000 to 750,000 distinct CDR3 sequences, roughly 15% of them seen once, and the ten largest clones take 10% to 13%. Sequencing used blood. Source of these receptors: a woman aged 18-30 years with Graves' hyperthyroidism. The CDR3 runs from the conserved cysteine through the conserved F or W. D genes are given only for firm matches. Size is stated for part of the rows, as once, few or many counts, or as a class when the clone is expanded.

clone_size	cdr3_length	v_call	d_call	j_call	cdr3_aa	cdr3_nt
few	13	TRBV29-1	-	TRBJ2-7	CSVELRGTYEQYF	TGCAGCGTTGAACTACGGGGTACCTACGAGCAGTACTTC
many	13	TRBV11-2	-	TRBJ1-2	CASRLSPGDGYTF	TGTGCCAGCAGATTATCCCCGGGCGATGGCTACACCTTC
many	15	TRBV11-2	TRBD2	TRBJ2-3	CASSLVAGFSDTQYF	TGTGCCAGCAGCTTAGTAGCGGGATTTTCAGATACGCAGTATTTT
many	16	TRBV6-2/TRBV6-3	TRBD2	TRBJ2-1	CASRTSTSGRIDEQFF	TGTGCCAGCAGGACATCGACTAGCGGGAGGATCGATGAGCAGTTCTTC
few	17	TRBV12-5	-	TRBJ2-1	CASGLVRGGLYPDEQFF	TGTGCTAGTGGTTTGGTACGCGGCGGACTTTACCCGGATGAGCAGTTCTTC
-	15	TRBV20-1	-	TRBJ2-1	CSAPGTSNSYNEQFF	TGCAGTGCACCGGGGACATCAAACTCCTACAATGAGCAGTTCTTC
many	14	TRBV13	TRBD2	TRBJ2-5	CASSFRLAQETQYF	TGTGCCAGCAGCTTCCGACTAGCCCAAGAGACCCAGTACTTC
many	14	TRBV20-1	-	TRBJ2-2	CSVQDSTYTGELFF	TGCAGTGTCCAGGACAGTACCTACACCGGGGAGCTGTTTTTT
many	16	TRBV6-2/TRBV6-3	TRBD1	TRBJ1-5	CASSSGQEVSNQPQHF	TGTGCCAGCAGTTCAGGACAGGAAGTTAGCAATCAGCCCCAGCATTTT
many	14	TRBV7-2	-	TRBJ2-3	CASSLAWATDTQYF	TGTGCCAGCAGCTTAGCATGGGCCACAGATACGCAGTATTTT
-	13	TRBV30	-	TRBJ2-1	CAWRVGAYNEQFF	TGTGCCTGGAGGGTGGGGGCCTACAATGAGCAGTTCTTC
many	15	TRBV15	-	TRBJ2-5	CATSRTRTDQETQYF	TGTGCCACCAGCAGAACACGGACGGACCAAGAGACCCAGTACTTC
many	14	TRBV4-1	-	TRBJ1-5	CASSQVGANQPQHF	TGCGCCAGCAGCCAAGTAGGGGCTAATCAGCCCCAGCATTTT
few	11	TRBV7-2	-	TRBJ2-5	CANNRGETQYF	TGTGCAAACAACCGGGGGGAGACCCAGTACTTC
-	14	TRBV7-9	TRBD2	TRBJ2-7	CASSPRTSESEQYF	TGTGCCAGCAGCCCCCGGACTAGCGAAAGCGAGCAGTACTTC
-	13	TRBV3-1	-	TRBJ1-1	CASSHLENTEAFF	TGTGCCAGCAGCCACCTTGAGAACACTGAAGCTTTCTTT
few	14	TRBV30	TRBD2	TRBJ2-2	CAWSVSGRTGELFF	TGTGCCTGGAGTGTAAGCGGGAGAACCGGGGAGCTGTTTTTT
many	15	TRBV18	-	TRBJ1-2	CASSPRSGELYGYTF	TGTGCCAGCTCACCACGGAGTGGTGAACTCTATGGCTACACCTTC
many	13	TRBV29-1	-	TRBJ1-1	CSGYRALNTEAFF	TGCAGCGGCTACAGGGCTTTGAACACTGAAGCTTTCTTT
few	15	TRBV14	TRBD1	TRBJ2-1	CASSRDRGPYNEQFF	TGTGCCAGCAGCCGGGACAGGGGGCCTTACAATGAGCAGTTCTTC
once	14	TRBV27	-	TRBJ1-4	CASRQAITNEKLFF	TGTGCCAGCAGACAGGCTATAACTAATGAAAAACTGTTTTTT
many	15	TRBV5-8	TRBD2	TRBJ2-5	CASSLGGEGRETQYF	TGTGCCAGCAGCTTGGGAGGGGAGGGGAGGGAGACCCAGTACTTC